A selection of T cell receptor beta chains follows, all from one sample in a study of blood T cell repertoires in COVID-19. Method: immunoSEQ multiplex PCR; TCRdb's copy keeps in-frame clones and lacks some. The sample gives 150,000 or so clones, 70% to 90% of which show up once; over 1.5% is in the top ten. Sequencing was done on a sample of peripheral blood. Receptors originate from an older woman with acute or convalescent COVID-19. The conserved cysteine and the conserved F or W are not part of the CDR3 here.

v_gene	j_gene	CDR3aa
TRBV30	TRBJ1-2	AWSEGVDYGYT
TRBV7-2	TRBJ1-5	ASSIGTLSNQPQH
TRBV6-5	TRBJ1-3	ASPRRVGNTIY
TRBV30	TRBJ2-2	AWTWRGGRAVLVELF
TRBV9	TRBJ2-1	ASSVAADPYNEQF
TRBV19	TRBJ1-2	ASSPRARGSHGYT
TRBV12-5	TRBJ1-1	ASGTSIPGQGFTEAF
TRBV19	TRBJ1-6	ASSIGQGSSYNSPLH
TRBV9	TRBJ1-3	ASSVAQGRNTIY
TRBV2	TRBJ1-2	ASSEGGQHYGYT
TRBV6-2/TRBV6-3	TRBJ1-5	ASSYTDRAFGQPQH
TRBV9	TRBJ2-5	ASSVGGRRGAETQY
TRBV6-5	TRBJ1-1	ASRQTENTEAF
TRBV5-1	TRBJ1-2	ASSLGSGTGAFYGYT
TRBV6-2/TRBV6-3	TRBJ2-7	ASSLGESYEQY
TRBV28	TRBJ1-4	ASSPWGGSDNEKLF
TRBV9	TRBJ2-3	ASSLQGYSTDTQY
TRBV5-4	TRBJ2-6	ASSRSGANVLT
TRBV15	TRBJ1-3	ATRQGAGNTIY
TRBV7-3	TRBJ1-1	ASSLTGAPEAF
TRBV5-1	TRBJ2-5	ASSSQLAPQETQY
TRBV4-3	TRBJ2-1	ASSQEASGGDVNEQF
TRBV7-9	TRBJ2-1	ASSSGTSGNEQF
TRBV5-6	TRBJ1-1	ASSLLGTGGVEAF
TRBV14	TRBJ2-1	ASSQDLGFGGGAGNEQF
TRBV7-9	TRBJ1-1	ASSPPGGKATEAF
TRBV30	TRBJ2-3	AWSVRLAAARDTQY
TRBV19	TRBJ2-1	ASSALSGDSTF
TRBV6-6	TRBJ2-7	ASSYPEAGYPEQY
TRBV6-5	TRBJ1-5	ASSYSEGRQPQH
TRBV5-8	TRBJ2-7	ASSLDRGLSYEQY
TRBV10-3	TRBJ2-2	AITDNRGYTGELF
TRBV29-1	TRBJ1-2	SVGREGNGYT
TRBV5-4	TRBJ1-2	ATRREEVGGYT
TRBV9	TRBJ1-1	ASSIQGWDTEAF
TRBV5-1	TRBJ2-5	ASSLWGVQETQY
TRBV7-2	TRBJ2-1	ASSLDAGGLYNEQF
TRBV6-5	TRBJ2-7	ASSLFYEQY
TRBV4-1	TRBJ1-2	ASSQDRALNYGYT
TRBV19	TRBJ1-5	ASSIDGSNQPQH
TRBV7-9	TRBJ2-7	ASSPPSSYEQY
TRBV11-3	TRBJ2-2	ASSFSGGASGELF